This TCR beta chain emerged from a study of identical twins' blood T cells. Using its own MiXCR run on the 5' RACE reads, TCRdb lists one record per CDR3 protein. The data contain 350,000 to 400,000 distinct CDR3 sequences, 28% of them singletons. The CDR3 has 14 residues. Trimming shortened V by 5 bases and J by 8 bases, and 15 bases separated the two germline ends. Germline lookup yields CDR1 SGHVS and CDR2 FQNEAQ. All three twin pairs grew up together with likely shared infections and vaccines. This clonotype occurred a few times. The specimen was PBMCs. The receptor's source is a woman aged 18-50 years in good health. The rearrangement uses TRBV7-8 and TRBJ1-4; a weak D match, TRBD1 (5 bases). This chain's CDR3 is CASSPQFQGEKLFF. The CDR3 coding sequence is TGTGCCAGCAGCCCGCAATTCCAGGGAGAAAAACTGTTTTTT.